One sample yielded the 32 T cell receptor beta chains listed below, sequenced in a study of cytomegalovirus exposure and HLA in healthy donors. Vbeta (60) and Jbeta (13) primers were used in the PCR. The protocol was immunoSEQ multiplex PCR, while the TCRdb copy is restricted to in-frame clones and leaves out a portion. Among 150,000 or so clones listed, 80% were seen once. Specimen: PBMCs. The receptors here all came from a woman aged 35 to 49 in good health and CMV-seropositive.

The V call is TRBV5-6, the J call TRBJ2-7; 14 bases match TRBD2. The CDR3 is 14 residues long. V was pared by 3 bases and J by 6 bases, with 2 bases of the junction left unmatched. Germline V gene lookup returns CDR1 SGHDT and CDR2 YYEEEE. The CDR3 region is CASSSGLAGAEQYF. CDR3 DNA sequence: TGTGCCAGCAGCTCGGGACTAGCGGGGGCCGAGCAGTACTTC.

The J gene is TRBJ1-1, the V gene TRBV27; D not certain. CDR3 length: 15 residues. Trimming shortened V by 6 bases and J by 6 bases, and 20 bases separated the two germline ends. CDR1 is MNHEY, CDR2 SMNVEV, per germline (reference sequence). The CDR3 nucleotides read TGTGCCAGCAGCACGAATCAGGTATCAATCTCTGAAGCTTTCTTT. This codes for CASSTNQVSISEAFF.

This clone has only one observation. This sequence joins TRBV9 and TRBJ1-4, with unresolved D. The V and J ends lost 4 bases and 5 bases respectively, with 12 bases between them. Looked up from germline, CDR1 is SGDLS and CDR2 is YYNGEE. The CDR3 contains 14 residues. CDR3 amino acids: CASSTGLANEKLFF. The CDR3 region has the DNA TGTGCCAGCAGCACGGGTCTGGCGAATGAAAAACTGTTTTTT.

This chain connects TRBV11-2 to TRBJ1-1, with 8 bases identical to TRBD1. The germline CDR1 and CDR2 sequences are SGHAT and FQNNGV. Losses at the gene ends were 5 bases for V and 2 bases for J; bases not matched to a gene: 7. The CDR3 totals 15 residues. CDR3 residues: CASSPRTGRNTEAFF. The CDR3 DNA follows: TGTGCCAGCAGCCCGAGGACAGGGCGAAACACTGAAGCTTTCTTT.

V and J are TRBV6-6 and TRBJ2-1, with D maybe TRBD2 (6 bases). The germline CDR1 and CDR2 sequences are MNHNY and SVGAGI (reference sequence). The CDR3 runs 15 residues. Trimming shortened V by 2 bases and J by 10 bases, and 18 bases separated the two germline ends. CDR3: CASSYDNSKAGEQFF. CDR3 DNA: TGTGCCAGCAGTTACGATAACTCCAAAGCGGGCGAGCAGTTCTTC.

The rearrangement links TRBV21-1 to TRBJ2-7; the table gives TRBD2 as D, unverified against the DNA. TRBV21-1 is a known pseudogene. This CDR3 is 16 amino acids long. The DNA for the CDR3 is TGTGCCAGCAGCAAACGACTAGCGGGAGATTCCTACGAGCAGTACTTC. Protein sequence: CASSKRLAGDSYEQYF.

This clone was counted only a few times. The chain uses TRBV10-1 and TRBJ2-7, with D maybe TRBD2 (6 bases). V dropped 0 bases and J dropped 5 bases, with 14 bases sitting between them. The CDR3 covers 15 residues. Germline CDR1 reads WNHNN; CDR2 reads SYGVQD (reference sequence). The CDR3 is CASSESGLSSNEQYF. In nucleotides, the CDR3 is TGCGCCAGCAGTGAGTCGGGACTCTCCAGTAACGAGCAGTACTTC.

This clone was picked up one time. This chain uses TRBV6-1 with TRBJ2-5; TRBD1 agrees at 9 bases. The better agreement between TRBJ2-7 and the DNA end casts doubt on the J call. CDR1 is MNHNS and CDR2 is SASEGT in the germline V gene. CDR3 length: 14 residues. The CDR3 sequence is CASSEQTGGYEQYF. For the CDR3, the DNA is TGTGCCAGCAGTGAACAGACAGGGGGGTACGAGCAGTACTTC.

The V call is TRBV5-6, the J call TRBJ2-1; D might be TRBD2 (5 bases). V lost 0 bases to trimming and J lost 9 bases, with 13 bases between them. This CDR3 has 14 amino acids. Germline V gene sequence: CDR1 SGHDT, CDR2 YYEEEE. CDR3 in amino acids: CASSLVIEEAEQFF. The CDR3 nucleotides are TGTGCCAGCAGCTTGGTCATAGAGGAGGCTGAGCAGTTCTTC.

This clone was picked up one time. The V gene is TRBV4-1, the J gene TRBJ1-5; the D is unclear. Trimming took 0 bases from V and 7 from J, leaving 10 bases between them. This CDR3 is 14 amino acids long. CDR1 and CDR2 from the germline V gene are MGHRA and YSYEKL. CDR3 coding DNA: TGCGCCAGCAGCCAAGACAGGAGGCTCCAGCCCCAGCATTTT. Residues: CASSQDRRLQPQHF.

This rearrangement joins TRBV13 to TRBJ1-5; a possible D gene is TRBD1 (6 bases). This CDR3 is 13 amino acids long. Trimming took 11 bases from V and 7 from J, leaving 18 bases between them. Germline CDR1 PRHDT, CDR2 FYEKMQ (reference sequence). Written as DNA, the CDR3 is TGTGCCTCAACACGGGGACAAAACCAGCCCCAGCATTTT. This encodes CASTRGQNQPQHF.

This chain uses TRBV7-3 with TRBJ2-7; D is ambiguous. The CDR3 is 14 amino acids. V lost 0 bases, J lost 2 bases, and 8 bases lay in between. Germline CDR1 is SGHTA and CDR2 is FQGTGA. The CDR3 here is CASSLTGRAYEQYF. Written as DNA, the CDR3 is TGTGCCAGCAGCTTAACGGGCAGAGCCTACGAGCAGTACTTC. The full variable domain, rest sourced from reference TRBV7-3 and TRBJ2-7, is GAGVSQTPSNKVTEKGKYVELRCDPISGHTALYWYRQSLGQGPEFLIYFQGTGAADDSGLPNDRFFAVRPEGSVSTLKIQRTERGDSAVYLCASSLTGRAYEQYFGPGTRLTVT.

CDR3 region: CASSGGQGQSGEEAFF. CDR3 nucleotides: TGCGCCAGCAGCGGCGGACAGGGGCAGAGTGGTGAGGAAGCTTTCTTT. V is TRBV5-1 and J is TRBJ1-1; 9 bases map to TRBD1. V lost 4 bases, J lost 8 bases, and 15 bases stayed unmatched. CDR3 length: 16 residues. Germline CDR1 is SGHRS and CDR2 is YFSETQ.

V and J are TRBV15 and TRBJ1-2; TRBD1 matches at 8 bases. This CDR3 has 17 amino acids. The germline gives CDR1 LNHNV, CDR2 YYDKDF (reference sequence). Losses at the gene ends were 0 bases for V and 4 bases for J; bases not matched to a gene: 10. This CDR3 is CATSRDLRAGGVYGYTF. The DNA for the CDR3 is TGTGCCACCAGCAGAGATCTGAGGGCAGGGGGCGTCTATGGCTACACCTTC.

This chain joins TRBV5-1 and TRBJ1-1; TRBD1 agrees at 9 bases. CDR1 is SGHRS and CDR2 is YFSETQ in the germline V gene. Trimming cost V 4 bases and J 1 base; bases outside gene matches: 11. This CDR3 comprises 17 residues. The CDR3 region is CASSLGTGSSGNTEAFF. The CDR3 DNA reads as TGCGCCAGCAGCCTGGGGACAGGGTCCTCGGGGAACACTGAAGCTTTCTTT.

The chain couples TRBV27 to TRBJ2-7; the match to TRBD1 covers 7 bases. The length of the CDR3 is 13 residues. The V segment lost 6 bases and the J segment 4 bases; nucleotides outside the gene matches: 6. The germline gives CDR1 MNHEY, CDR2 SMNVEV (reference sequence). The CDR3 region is CASRATGRYEQYF. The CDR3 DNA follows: TGTGCCAGCAGGGCGACAGGGCGATACGAGCAGTACTTC.

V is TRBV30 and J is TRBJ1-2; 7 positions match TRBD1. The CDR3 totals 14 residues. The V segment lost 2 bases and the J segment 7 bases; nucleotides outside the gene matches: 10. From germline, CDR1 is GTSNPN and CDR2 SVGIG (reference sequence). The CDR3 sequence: CAWSPTRTGRGYTF. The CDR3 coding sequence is TGTGCCTGGAGTCCAACTCGGACAGGACGTGGCTACACCTTC.

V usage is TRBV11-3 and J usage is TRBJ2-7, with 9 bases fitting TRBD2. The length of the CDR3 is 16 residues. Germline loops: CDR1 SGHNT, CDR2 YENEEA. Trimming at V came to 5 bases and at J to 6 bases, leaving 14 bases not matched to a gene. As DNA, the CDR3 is TGTGCCAGCAGCCCGAGCGGGGGGATAACCCCTGGCGAGCAGTACTTC. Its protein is CASSPSGGITPGEQYF.

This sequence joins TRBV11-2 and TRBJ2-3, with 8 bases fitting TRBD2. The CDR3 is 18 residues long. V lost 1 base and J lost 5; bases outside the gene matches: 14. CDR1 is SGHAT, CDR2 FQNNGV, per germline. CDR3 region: CASSLGIFSGKERDTQYF. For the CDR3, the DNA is TGTGCCAGCAGCTTAGGAATCTTTAGCGGGAAGGAGAGAGATACGCAGTATTTT.

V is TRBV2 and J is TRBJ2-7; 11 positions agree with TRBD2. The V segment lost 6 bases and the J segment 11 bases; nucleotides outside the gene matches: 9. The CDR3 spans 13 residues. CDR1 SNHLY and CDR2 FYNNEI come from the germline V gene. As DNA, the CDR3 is TGTGCCAGCAGAGGGACTAGCGGTGTCCCGGAGTACTTC. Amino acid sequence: CASRGTSGVPEYF. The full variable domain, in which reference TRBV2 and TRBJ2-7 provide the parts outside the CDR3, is EPEVTQTPSHQVTQMGQEVILRCVPISNHLYFYWYRQILGQKVEFLVSFYNNEISEKSEIFDDQFSVERPDGSNFTLKIRSTKLEDSAMYFCASRGTSGVPEYFGPGTRLTVT.

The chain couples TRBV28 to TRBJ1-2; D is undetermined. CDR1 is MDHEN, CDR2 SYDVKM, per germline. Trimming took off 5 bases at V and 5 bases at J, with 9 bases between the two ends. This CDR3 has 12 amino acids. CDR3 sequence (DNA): TGTGCCAGCAGTCTGACGGGATATGGCTACACCTTC. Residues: CASSLTGYGYTF.

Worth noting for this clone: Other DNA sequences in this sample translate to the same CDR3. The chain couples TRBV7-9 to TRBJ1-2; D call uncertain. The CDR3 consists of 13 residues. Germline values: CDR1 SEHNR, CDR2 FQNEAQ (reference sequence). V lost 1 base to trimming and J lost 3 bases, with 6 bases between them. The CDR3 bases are TGTGCCAGCAGCTTAGGGCGGGACTATGGCTACACCTTC. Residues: CASSLGRDYGYTF.

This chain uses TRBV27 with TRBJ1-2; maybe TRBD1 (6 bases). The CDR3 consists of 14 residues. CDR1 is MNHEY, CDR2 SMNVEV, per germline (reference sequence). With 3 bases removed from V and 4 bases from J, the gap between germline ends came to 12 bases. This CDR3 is CASSFRGEGYGYTF. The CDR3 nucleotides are TGTGCCAGCAGTTTCAGGGGAGAGGGCTATGGCTACACCTTC.

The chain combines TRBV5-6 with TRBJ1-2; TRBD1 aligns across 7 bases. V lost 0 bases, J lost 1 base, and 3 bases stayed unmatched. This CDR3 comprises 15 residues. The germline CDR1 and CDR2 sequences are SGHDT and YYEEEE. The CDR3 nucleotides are TGTGCCAGCAGCTTGGGGGACAGCGTTAACTATGGCTACACCTTC. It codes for CASSLGDSVNYGYTF.

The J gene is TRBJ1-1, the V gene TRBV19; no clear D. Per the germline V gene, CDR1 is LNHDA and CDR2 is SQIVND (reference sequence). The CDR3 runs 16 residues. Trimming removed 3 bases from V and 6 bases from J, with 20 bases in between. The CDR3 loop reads CASSIDSVAGSAEAFF. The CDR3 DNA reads TGTGCCAGTAGTATCGATAGCGTGGCCGGGAGTGCTGAAGCTTTCTTT.

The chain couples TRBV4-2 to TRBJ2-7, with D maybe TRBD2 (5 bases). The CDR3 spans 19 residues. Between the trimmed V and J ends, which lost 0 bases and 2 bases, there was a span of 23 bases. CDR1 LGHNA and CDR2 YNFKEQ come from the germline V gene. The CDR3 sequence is CASSQELVVGVASPYEQYF. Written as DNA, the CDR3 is TGTGCCAGCAGCCAAGAGTTAGTCGTCGGGGTAGCGTCTCCCTACGAGCAGTACTTC.

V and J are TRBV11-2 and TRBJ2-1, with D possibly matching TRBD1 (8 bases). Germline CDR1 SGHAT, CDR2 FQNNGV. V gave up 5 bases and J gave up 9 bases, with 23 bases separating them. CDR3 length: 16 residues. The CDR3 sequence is CASSTQGAGALGEQFF. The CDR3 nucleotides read TGTGCCAGCAGCACCCAGGGGGCGGGAGCTCTCGGTGAGCAGTTCTTC.

The CDR3 protein is CASSLVVSGSREQYF. Written as DNA, the CDR3 is TGTGCCAGCAGCTTAGTCGTAAGCGGGAGTCGCGAGCAGTACTTC. The chain uses TRBV11-2 and TRBJ2-7; 8 bases line up with TRBD2. The J segment lost 6 bases and the V segment lost 1 base, leaving 8 bases of the junction unmatched. CDR3 size: 15 residues. CDR1 is SGHAT, CDR2 FQNNGV, per germline.

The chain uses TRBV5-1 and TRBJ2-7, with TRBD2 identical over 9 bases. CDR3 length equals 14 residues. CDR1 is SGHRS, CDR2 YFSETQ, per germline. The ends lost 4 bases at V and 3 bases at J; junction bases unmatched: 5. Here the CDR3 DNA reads TGCGCCAGCAGCCCGCGGGGGGGCGGCTACGAGCAGTACTTC. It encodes CASSPRGGGYEQYF.

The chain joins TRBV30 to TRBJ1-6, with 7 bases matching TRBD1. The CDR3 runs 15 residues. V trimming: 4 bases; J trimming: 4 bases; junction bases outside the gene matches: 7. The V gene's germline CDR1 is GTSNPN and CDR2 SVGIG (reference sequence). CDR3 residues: CAWKGDSRYNSPLHF. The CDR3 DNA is TGTGCCTGGAAGGGGGACAGCCGTTATAATTCACCCCTCCACTTT.

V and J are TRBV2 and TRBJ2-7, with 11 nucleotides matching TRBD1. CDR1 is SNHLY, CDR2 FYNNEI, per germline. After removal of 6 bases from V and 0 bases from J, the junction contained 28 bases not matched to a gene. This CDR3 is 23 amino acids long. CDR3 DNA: TGTGCCAGCAGAACCAGAGGACAGGGGGCTAGGAGCGGGCGATTTATGTACTCCTACGAGCAGTACTTC. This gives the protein CASRTRGQGARSGRFMYSYEQYF.

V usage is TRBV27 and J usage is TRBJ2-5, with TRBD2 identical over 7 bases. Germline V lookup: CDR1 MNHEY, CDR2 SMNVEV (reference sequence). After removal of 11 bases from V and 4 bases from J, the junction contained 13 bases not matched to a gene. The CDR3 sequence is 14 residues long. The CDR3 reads CAARPAGRVETQYF. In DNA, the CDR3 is TGTGCCGCCCGCCCCGCAGGGAGGGTAGAGACCCAGTACTTC.